This T cell receptor (beta chain) was captured in a study of blood T cell repertoires in COVID-19. Study summary: Both acute and convalescent COVID-19 samples were obtained from the United States, Italy and Spain. The analysed material was cDNA or gDNA that came from T cells, B-cell-depleted T cells, or PBMCs.

In the original analysis: Amplification from reference gene primers served as the basis for estimated nucleated cell counts. TCRdb keeps only in-frame clones here, not all; method: immunoSEQ multiplex PCR. V, J and clone size are taken as reported in that table, and D and trimming were inferred from the DNA itself. The table has 49,000 or so clones, roughly 91% seen once; the top ten hold 5.5% to 7.5%. Trimming pared 0 bases from V and 6 bases from J, leaving 12 bases between. Germline-derived CDR1 and CDR2 are LGHNA and YSLEER. The CDR3 is made up of 15 amino acids. This sequence was found in a man aged 45 to 65 with active COVID-19. The chain employs TRBV4-3 and TRBJ2-1; no definite D call. The source material was peripheral blood. The chain's CDR3 is CASSQDVQTPNEQFF. The CDR3 nucleotides are TGCGCCAGCAGCCAAGATGTACAAACCCCCAATGAGCAGTTCTTC.